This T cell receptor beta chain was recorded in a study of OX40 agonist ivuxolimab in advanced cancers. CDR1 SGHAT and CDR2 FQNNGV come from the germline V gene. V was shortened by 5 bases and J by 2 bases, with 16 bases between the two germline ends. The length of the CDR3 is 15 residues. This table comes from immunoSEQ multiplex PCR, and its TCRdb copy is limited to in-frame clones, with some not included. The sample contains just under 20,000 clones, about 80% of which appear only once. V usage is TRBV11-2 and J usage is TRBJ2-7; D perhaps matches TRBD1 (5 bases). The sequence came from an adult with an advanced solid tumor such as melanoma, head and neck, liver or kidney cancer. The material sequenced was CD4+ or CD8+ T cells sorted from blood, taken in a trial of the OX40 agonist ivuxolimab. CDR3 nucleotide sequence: TGTGCCAGCAGCCACCCTAGGGGAAAAACCTACGAGCAGTACTTC. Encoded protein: CASSHPRGKTYEQYF.